Presented here are 9 T cell receptor beta chains from one specimen sequenced in a study of technical replicates of blood from a few donors. The table came from immunoSEQ multiplex PCR; TCRdb's copy has only in-frame clones and leaves some out. The profile shows nearly 80,000 clones, around 90% of them singletons. The specimen was T cells isolated from PBMCs. Receptor source: a human donor in good health.

The chain carries TRBV15 and TRBJ2-3, with D uncertain. The CDR3 runs 13 residues. Germline CDR1 and CDR2: LNHNV and YYDKDF (reference sequence). V gave up 3 bases and J gave up 6 bases, with 10 bases separating them. CDR3 region: CATSRHYGDTQYF. CDR3 nucleotides: TGTGCCACCAGCAGGCACTACGGGGATACGCAGTATTTT.

The genes are TRBV10-3 and TRBJ1-2; D remains unclear. V was cut by 7 bases and J by 0 bases, with 9 bases left in between. CDR1 is ENHRY and CDR2 is SYGVKD in the germline V gene. The CDR3 contains 13 residues. This chain's CDR3 is CAITGQTNYGYTF. The DNA for the CDR3 is TGTGCCATCACTGGGCAGACTAACTATGGCTACACCTTC.

This clone was detected only once. The V gene is TRBV5-5, the J gene TRBJ1-1; D uncertain. This CDR3 is 14 amino acids long. Germline V gene lookup returns CDR1 SGHKS and CDR2 YYEKEE (reference sequence). Trimming removed 4 bases from V and 4 bases from J, with 14 bases in between. The CDR3 loop reads CASSTSGGSTEAFF. In DNA form, the CDR3 reads TGTGCCAGCAGCACCAGTGGAGGGAGCACTGAAGCTTTCTTT.

This chain uses TRBV6-5 with TRBJ1-2, with D possibly TRBD1 on 6 matching bases. V was pared by 2 bases and J by 5 bases, with 18 bases between. Germline CDR1 is MNHEY and CDR2 is SVGAGI. CDR3 length equals 16 residues. DNA for the CDR3: TGTGCCAGCAGTTACCTCCTCGGGGGGGCTGGGTATGGCTACACCTTC. Protein product: CASSYLLGGAGYGYTF.

This sequence joins TRBV28 and TRBJ1-4; D is unresolved. This CDR3 contains 13 residues. V was pared by 3 bases and J by 8 bases, with 10 bases between. From germline, CDR1 is MDHEN and CDR2 SYDVKM. CDR3 in amino acids: CASSLRVEEKLFF. DNA of the CDR3: TGTGCCAGCAGTTTGCGGGTGGAGGAAAAACTGTTTTTT.

The V gene is TRBV6-4, the J gene TRBJ2-2, with 7 nucleotides matching TRBD2. The V gene's germline CDR1 is MRHNA and CDR2 SNTAGT. CDR3 length: 15 amino acids. V was clipped by 7 bases and J by 4 bases; unmatched bases: 9. The CDR3 DNA sequence: TGTGCCAGCAAGCGGGATAGCACGGTCACCGGGGAGCTGTTTTTT. This codes for CASKRDSTVTGELFF.

The CDR3 DNA reads TGTGCCAGCAGCTCTGTAGCGGGAGGTTGGAACGAGCAGTACTTC. It is translated as CASSSVAGGWNEQYF. The rearrangement uses TRBV28 and TRBJ2-7; 10 bases agree with TRBD2. V shed 6 bases and J 5 bases; nucleotides not matched to a gene: 10. Germline V gene sequence: CDR1 MDHEN, CDR2 SYDVKM. The CDR3 spans 15 residues. The full variable domain, with the rest looked up from reference TRBV28 and TRBJ2-7, is DVKVTQSSRYLVKRTGEKVFLECVQDMDHENMFWYRQDPGLGLRLIYFSYDVKMKEKGDIPEGYSVSREKKERFSLILESASTNQTSMYLCASSSVAGGWNEQYFGPGTRLTVT.

This chain connects TRBV11-2 to TRBJ2-5, with D tentatively TRBD2 (5 bases). Germline lookup yields CDR1 SGHAT and CDR2 FQNNGV. The CDR3 loop spans 13 amino acids. Trimming shortened V by 6 bases and J by 3 bases, and 11 bases separated the two germline ends. CDR3 DNA: TGTGCCAGCAGGGGGAAGCGGAAAGAGACCCAGTACTTC. The encoded protein is CASRGKRKETQYF. Drawing the rest from reference TRBV11-2 and TRBJ2-5, the complete variable domain is EAGVAQSPRYKIIEKRQSVAFWCNPISGHATLYWYQQILGQGPKLLIQFQNNGVVDDSQLPKDRFSAERLKGVDSTLKIQPAKLEDSAVYLCASRGKRKETQYFGPGTRLLVL.

This clone was recorded only once. The chain links TRBV10-2 to TRBJ1-4; D might be TRBD1 (5 bases). V lost 3 bases and J 7 bases, leaving 18 bases between the germline ends. The germline V gene encodes CDR1 WSHSY and CDR2 SAAADI. The CDR3 has 16 residues. This CDR3 reads CASSEGRRGLSEKLFF. CDR3 sequence (DNA): TGCGCCAGCAGTGAAGGAAGAAGGGGTCTATCTGAAAAACTGTTTTTT.